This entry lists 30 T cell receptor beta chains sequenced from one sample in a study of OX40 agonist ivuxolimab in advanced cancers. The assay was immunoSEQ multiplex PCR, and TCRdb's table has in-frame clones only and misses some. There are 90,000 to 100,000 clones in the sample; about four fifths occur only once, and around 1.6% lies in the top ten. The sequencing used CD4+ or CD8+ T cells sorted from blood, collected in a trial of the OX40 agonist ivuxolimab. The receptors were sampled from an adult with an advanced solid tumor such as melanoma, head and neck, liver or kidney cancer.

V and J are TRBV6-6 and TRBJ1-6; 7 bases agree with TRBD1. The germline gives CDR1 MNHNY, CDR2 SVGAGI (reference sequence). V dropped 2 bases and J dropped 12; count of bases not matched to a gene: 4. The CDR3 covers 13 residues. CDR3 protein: CASSYRQGEPLHF. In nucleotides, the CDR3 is TGTGCCAGCAGTTACAGGCAGGGGGAACCCCTCCACTTT.

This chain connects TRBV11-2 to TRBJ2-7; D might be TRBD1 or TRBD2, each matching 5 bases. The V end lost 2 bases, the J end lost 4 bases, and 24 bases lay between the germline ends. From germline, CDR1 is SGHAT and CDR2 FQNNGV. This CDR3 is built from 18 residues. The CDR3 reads CASSLTRARLTQAYEQYF. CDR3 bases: TGTGCCAGCAGCTTAACACGCGCCCGACTAACACAGGCATACGAGCAGTACTTC.

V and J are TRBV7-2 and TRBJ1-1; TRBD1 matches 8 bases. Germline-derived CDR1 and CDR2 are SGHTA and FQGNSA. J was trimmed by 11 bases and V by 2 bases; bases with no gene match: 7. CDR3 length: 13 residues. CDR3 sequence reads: CASSLPQTGVAFF. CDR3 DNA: TGTGCCAGCAGCTTACCCCAGACAGGGGTGGCTTTCTTT.

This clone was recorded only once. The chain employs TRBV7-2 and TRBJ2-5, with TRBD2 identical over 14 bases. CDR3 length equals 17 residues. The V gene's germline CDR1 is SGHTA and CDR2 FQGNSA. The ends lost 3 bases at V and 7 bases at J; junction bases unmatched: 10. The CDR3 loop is CASSFLGTSGGQWTQYF. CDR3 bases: TGTGCCAGCAGCTTCCTCGGGACTAGCGGGGGTCAATGGACCCAGTACTTC.

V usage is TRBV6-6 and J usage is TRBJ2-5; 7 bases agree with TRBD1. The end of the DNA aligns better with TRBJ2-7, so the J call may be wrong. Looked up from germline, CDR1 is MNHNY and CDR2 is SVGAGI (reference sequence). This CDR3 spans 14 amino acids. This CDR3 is CASSKRDSSYEQYF. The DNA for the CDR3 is TGTGCCAGCAGCAAAAGGGACAGCTCCTACGAGCAGTACTTC.

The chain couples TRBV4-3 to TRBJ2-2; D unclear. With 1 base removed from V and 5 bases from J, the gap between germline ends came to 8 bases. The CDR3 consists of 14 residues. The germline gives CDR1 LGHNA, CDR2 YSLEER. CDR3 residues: CASSQARVTGELFF. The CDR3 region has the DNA TGCGCCAGCAGCCAAGCTCGGGTGACCGGGGAGCTGTTTTTT.

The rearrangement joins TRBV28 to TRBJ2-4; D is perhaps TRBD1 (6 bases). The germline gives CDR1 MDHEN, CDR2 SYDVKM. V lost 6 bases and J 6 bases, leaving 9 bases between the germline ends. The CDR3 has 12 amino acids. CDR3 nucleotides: TGTGCCAGCAGAGGACAGCTAAACATTCAGTACTTC. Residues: CASRGQLNIQYF. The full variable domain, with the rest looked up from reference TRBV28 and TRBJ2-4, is DVKVTQSSRYLVKRTGEKVFLECVQDMDHENMFWYRQDPGLGLRLIYFSYDVKMKEKGDIPEGYSVSREKKERFSLILESASTNQTSMYLCASRGQLNIQYFGAGTRLSVL.

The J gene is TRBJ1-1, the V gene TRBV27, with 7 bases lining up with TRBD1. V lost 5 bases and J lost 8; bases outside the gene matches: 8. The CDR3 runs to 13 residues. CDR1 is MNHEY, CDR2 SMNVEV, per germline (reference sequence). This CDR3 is CASSPRRQGEAFF. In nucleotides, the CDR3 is TGTGCCAGCAGTCCTAGGAGACAGGGAGAAGCTTTCTTT.

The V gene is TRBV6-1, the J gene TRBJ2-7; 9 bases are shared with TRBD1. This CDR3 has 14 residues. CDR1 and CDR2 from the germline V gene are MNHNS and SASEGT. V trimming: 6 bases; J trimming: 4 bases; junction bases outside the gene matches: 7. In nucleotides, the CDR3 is TGTGCCAGCAGATCGCCGGGACAGGGATACGAGCAGTACTTC. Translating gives CASRSPGQGYEQYF.

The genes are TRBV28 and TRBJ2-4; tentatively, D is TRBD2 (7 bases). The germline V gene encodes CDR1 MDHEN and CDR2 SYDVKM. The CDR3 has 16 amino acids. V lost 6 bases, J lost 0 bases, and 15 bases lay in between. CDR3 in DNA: TGTGCCAGCAGGTCCCAGGGAGGGGGAGCCAAAAACATTCAGTACTTC. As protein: CASRSQGGGAKNIQYF.

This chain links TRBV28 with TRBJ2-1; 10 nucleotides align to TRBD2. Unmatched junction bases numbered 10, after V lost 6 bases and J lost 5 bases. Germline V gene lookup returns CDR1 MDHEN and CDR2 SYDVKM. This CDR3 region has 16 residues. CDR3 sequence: CASSTLAGKGDNEQFF. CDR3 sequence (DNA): TGTGCCAGCAGCACACTAGCGGGAAAGGGAGACAATGAGCAGTTCTTC. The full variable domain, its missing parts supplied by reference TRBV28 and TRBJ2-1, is DVKVTQSSRYLVKRTGEKVFLECVQDMDHENMFWYRQDPGLGLRLIYFSYDVKMKEKGDIPEGYSVSREKKERFSLILESASTNQTSMYLCASSTLAGKGDNEQFFGPGTRLTVL.

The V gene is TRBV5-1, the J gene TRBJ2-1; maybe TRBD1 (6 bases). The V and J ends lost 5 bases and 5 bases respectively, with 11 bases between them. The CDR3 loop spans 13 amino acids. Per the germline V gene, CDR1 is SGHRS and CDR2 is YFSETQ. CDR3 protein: CASRLGQNNEQFF. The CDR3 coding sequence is TGCGCCAGCAGACTCGGACAGAACAATGAGCAGTTCTTC.

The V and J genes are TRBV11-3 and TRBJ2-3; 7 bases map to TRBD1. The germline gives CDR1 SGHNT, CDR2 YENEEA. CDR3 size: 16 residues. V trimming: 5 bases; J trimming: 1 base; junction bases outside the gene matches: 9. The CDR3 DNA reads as TGTGCCAGCAGCAGTCGACAGGGTGTGGGCACAGATACGCAGTATTTT. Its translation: CASSSRQGVGTDTQYF.

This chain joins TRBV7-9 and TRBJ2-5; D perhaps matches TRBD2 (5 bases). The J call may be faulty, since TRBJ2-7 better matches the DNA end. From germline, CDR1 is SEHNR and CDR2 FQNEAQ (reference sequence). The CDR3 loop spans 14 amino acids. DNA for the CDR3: TGTGCCAGCAGTCCTTCGGGGTCGGTCTACGAGCAGTACTTC. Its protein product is CASSPSGSVYEQYF.

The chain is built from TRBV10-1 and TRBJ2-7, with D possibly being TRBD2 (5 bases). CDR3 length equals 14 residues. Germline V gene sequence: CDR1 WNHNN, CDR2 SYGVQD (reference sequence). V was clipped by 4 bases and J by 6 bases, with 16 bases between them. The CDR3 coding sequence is TGCGCCAGCAGTGTCGGGCCCATTGGGAGCGAGCAGTACTTC. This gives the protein CASSVGPIGSEQYF.

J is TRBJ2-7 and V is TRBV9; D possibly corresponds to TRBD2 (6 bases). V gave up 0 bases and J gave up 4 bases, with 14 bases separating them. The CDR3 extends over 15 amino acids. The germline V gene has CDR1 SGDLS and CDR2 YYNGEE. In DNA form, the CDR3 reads TGTGCCAGCAGCGTAGAGGAGGGCTTCAATTACGAGCAGTACTTC. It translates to CASSVEEGFNYEQYF.

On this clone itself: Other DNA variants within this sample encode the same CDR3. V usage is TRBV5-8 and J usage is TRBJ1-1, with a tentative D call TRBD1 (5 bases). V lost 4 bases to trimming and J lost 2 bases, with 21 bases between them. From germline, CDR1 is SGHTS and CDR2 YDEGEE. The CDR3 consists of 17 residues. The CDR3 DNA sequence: TGTGCCAGCAGCCGGAATTCGGGAGGGGATCTCAACACTGAAGCTTTCTTT. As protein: CASSRNSGGDLNTEAFF.

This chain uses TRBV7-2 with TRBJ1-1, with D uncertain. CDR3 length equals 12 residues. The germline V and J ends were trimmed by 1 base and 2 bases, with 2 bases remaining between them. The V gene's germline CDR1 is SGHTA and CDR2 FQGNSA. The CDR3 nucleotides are TGTGCCAGCAGCTTAGTTAACACTGAAGCTTTCTTT. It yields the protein CASSLVNTEAFF. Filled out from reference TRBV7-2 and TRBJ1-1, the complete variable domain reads GAGVSQSPSNKVTEKGKDVELRCDPISGHTALYWYRQSLGQGLEFLIYFQGNSAPDKSGLPSDRFSAERTGGSVSTLTIQRTQQEDSAVYLCASSLVNTEAFFGQGTRLTVV.

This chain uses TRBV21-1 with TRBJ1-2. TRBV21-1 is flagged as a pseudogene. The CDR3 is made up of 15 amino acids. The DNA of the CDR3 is TGTGCCAGCAGCAAAGGTCCTCCCGATCACTATGGCTACACCTTC. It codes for CASSKGPPDHYGYTF.

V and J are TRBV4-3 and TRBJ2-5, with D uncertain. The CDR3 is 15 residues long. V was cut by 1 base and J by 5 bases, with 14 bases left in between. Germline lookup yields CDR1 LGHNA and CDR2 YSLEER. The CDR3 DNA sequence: TGCGCCAGCAGCCAAGTGGTGGGCACCGGGGAGACCCAGTACTTC. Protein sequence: CASSQVVGTGETQYF.

In DNA, the CDR3 is TGTGCCACCAGCAGTGGACAGGGCTTGGGGGCTTTCTTT. Protein product: CATSSGQGLGAFF. This chain uses TRBV15 with TRBJ1-1, with TRBD1 matching over 8 bases. V gave up 3 bases and J gave up 11 bases; unmatched junction bases: 8. The CDR3 contains 13 residues. Germline V gene sequence: CDR1 LNHNV, CDR2 YYDKDF (reference sequence).

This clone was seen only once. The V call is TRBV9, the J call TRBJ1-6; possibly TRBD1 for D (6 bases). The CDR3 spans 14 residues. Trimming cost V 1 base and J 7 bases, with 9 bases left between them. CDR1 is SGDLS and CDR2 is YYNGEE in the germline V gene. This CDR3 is CASSVNRDNSPLHF. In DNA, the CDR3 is TGTGCCAGCAGCGTAAACAGGGACAATTCACCCCTCCACTTT.

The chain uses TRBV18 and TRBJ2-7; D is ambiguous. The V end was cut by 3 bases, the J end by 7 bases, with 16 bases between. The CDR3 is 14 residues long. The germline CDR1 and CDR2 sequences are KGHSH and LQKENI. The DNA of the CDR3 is TGTGCCAGCTCACCTCCGGAGAGGCTATGGGAGCAGTACTTC. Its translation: CASSPPERLWEQYF.

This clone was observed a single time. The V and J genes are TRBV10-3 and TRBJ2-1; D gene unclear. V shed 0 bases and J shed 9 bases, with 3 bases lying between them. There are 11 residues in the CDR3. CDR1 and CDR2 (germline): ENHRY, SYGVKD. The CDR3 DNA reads TGTGCCATCAGTGAGTCGTCTGAGCAGTTCTTC. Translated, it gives CAISESSEQFF.

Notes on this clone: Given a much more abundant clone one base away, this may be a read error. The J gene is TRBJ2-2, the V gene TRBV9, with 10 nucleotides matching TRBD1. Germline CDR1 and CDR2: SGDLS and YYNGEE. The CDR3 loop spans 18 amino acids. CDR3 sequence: CVSSVAWGQGLNTGELFF. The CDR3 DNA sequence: TGTGTCAGCAGCGTAGCTTGGGGACAGGGGTTGAACACCGGGGAGCTGTTTTTT.

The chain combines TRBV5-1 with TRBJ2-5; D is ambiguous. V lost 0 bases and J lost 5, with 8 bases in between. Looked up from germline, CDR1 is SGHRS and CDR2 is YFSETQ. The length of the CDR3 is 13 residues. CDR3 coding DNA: TGCGCCAGCAGCTTGGGCAGTGGGGAGACCCAGTACTTC. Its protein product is CASSLGSGETQYF. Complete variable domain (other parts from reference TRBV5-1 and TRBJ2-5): KAGVTQTPRYLIKTRGQQVTLSCSPISGHRSVSWYQQTPGQGLQFLFEYFSETQRNKGNFPGRFSGRQFSNSRSEMNVSTLELGDSALYLCASSLGSGETQYFGPGTRLLVL.

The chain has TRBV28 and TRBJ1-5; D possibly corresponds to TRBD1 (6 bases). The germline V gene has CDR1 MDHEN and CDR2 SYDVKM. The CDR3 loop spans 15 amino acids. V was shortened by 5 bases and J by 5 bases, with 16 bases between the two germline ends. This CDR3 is CASSPHQGIDQPQHF. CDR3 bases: TGTGCCAGCAGTCCGCATCAGGGGATCGATCAGCCCCAGCATTTT. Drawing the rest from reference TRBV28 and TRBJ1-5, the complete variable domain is DVKVTQSSRYLVKRTGEKVFLECVQDMDHENMFWYRQDPGLGLRLIYFSYDVKMKEKGDIPEGYSVSREKKERFSLILESASTNQTSMYLCASSPHQGIDQPQHFGDGTRLSIL.

Here the CDR3 DNA reads TGTGCCAGCAGCTTAGTTTCCACCTCTAACACTGAAGCTTTCTTT. Its protein is CASSLVSTSNTEAFF. The chain combines TRBV7-2 with TRBJ1-1; D unresolved. The CDR3 loop spans 15 amino acids. Germline V gene lookup returns CDR1 SGHTA and CDR2 FQGNSA. With 1 base removed from V and 2 bases from J, the gap between germline ends came to 11 bases.

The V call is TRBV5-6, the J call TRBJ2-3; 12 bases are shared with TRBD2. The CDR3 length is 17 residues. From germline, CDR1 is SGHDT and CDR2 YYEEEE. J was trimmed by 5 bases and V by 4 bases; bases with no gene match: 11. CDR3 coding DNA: TGTGCCAGCAGCCGCCGGACTAGCGGGACGGGTGGAGATACGCAGTATTTT. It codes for CASSRRTSGTGGDTQYF. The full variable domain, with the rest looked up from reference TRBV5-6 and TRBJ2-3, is DAGVTQSPTHLIKTRGQQVTLRCSPKSGHDTVSWYQQALGQGPQFIFQYYEEEERQRGNFPDRFSGHQFPNYSSELNVNALLLGDSALYLCASSRRTSGTGGDTQYFGPGTRLTVL.

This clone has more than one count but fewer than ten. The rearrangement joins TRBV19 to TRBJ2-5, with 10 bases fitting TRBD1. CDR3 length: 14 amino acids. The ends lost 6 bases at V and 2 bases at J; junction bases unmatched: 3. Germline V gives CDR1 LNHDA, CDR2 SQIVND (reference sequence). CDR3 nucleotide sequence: TGTGCCAGTAGAAGGACAGGGGGGCAAGAGACCCAGTACTTC. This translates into CASRRTGGQETQYF.